This T cell receptor (beta chain) was captured in a study of spatial heterogeneity in lung cancer. Study-wide results and caveats: The study found that expanded intratumoral alpha and beta TCR counts tracked tumor mutation counts.

The sample holds a few counts of this clonotype. What it binds is unknown. Trimming pared 2 bases from V and 8 bases from J, leaving 10 bases between. CDR1 is KGHSH, CDR2 LQKENI, per germline. The CDR3 runs 13 residues. Every TCR cDNA molecule bore a unique molecular identifier. TCRdb passed the 5' RACE reads through MiXCR, listing each CDR3 protein once. The data hold over 25,000 distinct CDR3 sequences, with approximately 6.5% observed a single time. As for time point: sample taken at primary tumor resection. The donors, approximately 66 patients with untreated early-stage non-small cell lung cancer, provided the samples.

The origin of this receptor is a male donor with early-stage non-small cell lung cancer. This sequence joins TRBV18 and TRBJ2-1; TRBD1 might be the D (6 bases). This specimen was lung tumor tissue, taken at surgery. Here the CDR3 reads CASSPSGVDEQFF. The DNA for the CDR3 is TGTGCCAGCTCACCATCAGGGGTGGATGAGCAGTTCTTC. The full variable domain, its missing parts supplied by reference TRBV18 and TRBJ2-1, is NAGVMQNPRHLVRRRGQEARLRCSPMKGHSHVYWYRQLPEEGLKFMVYLQKENIIDESGMPKERFSAEFPKEGPSILRIQQVVRGDSAAYFCASSPSGVDEQFFGPGTRLTVL.